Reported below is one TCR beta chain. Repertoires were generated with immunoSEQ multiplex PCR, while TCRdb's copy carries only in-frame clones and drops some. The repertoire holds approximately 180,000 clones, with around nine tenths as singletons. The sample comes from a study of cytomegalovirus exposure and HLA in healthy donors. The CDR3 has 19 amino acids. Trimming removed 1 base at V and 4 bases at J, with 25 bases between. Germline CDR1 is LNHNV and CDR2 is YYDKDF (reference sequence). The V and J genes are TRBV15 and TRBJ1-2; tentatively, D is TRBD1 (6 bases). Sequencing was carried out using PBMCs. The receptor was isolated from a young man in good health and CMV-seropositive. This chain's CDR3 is CATSRGVEAGEDRAYGYTF. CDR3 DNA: TGTGCCACCAGCAGAGGAGTCGAGGCAGGGGAAGATAGGGCCTATGGCTACACCTTC.